The 4 T cell receptor beta chains below come from one sample, sequenced in a study of low-dose radiotherapy and immunotherapy resistance in tumors. As to time point: before trial treatment. TRAV- and TRBV-specific primers primed first-strand cDNA, covering alpha and beta chains. The PCR that amplified TCRs ran for approximately 18 cycles, relying on a constant-region primer and a V-primer adapter. TCRdb recomputed calls from the reads with MiXCR, one row per CDR3 protein. This sample has tens of thousands of distinct CDR3 sequences, with over 15% found just once. This specimen was PBMCs, taken before treatment. Receptor source: a male donor with prostate cancer.

This clonotype was found many times. This chain connects TRBV27 to TRBJ2-1; perhaps D is TRBD1 or TRBD2 (6 bases each). CDR1 and CDR2 (germline): MNHEY, SMNVEV (reference sequence). This CDR3 is 15 amino acids long. Trimming removed 4 bases from V and 7 bases from J, with 17 bases in between. CDR3 loop: CASSWGHRGLNEQFF. The CDR3 DNA sequence: TGTGCCAGCAGTTGGGGACATCGGGGGTTAAATGAGCAGTTCTTC.

Notes on this clonotype: A read error is the likely source, as a far larger clone sits one nucleotide away. The chain links TRBV6-5 to TRBJ2-1; 12 bases align to TRBD2. Germline CDR1 is MNHEY and CDR2 is SVGAGI. The CDR3 has 15 amino acids. V shed 2 bases, J shed 7 bases, and the junction held 3 bases outside the gene matches. For the CDR3, the DNA is TGTGCCAGCAGTTACCTAGCGGGGGGGCGTAATGAGCAGTTCTTC. This translates into CASSYLAGGRNEQFF.

Ten or more counts support this clonotype. The gene calls are TRBV2 and TRBJ2-2; the match to TRBD2 covers 10 bases. V lost 3 bases, J lost 3 bases, and 7 bases stayed unmatched. The CDR3 contains 17 residues. The germline V gene has CDR1 SNHLY and CDR2 FYNNEI. Here the CDR3 DNA reads TGTGCCAGCAGTGACGCCACTAGCGGGGAGGACACCGGGGAGCTGTTTTTT. Its protein product is CASSDATSGEDTGELFF.

This clonotype was recorded at least ten times. The chain combines TRBV5-6 with TRBJ2-1; D remains unclear. This CDR3 is 14 amino acids long. Germline loops: CDR1 SGHDT, CDR2 YYEEEE. V was cut by 3 bases and J by 0 bases, with 7 bases left in between. The CDR3 region is CASSWKTSYNEQFF. As DNA, the CDR3 is TGTGCCAGCAGCTGGAAGACCTCCTACAATGAGCAGTTCTTC.